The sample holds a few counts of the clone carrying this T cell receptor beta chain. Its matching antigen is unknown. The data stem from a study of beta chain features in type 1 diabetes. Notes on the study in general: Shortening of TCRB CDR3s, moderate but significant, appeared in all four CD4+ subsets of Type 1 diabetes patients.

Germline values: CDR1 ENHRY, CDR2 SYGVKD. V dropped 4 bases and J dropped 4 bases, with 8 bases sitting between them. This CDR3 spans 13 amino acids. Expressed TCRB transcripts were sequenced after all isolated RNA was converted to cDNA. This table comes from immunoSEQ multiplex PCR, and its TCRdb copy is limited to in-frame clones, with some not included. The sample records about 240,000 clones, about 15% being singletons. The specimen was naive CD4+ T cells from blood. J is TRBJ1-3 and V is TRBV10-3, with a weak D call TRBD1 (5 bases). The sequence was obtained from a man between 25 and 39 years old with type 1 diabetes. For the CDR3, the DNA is TGTGCCATCAGTGCAGGGAACGGAAACACCATATATTTT. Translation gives CAISAGNGNTIYF.